The 30 T cell receptor beta chains given below trace back to one sample, sequenced in a study of blood T cells in healthy people across ages. Together with a sample-barcoded 5' primer, a J-beta primer mix was included in a second PCR lasting about 6 to 12 cycles. TCRdb recomputed calls from the 5' RACE reads with MiXCR, one row per CDR3 protein. In the table there are about 1.1 million distinct CDR3 sequences, roughly two fifths of which are singletons. The sample was blood. These TCRs come from a man between 18 and 29 years old in good health.

The genes are TRBV6-5 and TRBJ1-2, with D possibly TRBD1 on 5 matching bases. Germline V gives CDR1 MNHEY, CDR2 SVGAGI. V lost 7 bases and J lost 4, with 19 bases in between. The CDR3 runs to 15 residues. The CDR3 sequence: CASTPLDRSFYGYTF. The CDR3 DNA follows: TGTGCCAGCACCCCTCTTGACAGATCCTTCTATGGCTACACCTTC.

The V and J genes are TRBV12-3 or TRBV12-4 and TRBJ2-3, with a tentative D call TRBD1 (5 bases). The CDR3 sequence is 17 residues long. Trimming pared 4 bases from V and 4 bases from J, leaving 21 bases between. The CDR3 loop is CASSSLSPDRRPDTQYF. In DNA, the CDR3 is TGTGCCAGCAGTTCCCTCTCCCCTGACAGAAGACCAGATACGCAGTATTTT.

This clonotype was observed a handful of times. This chain connects TRBV15 to TRBJ2-1; a weak D match, TRBD1 (6 bases). CDR3 length: 16 amino acids. Germline V CDR1 and CDR2: LNHNV, YYDKDF (reference sequence). Trimming removed 1 base at V and 0 bases at J, with 10 bases between. The CDR3 spells CATSRATGSSYNEQFF. CDR3 coding DNA: TGTGCCACCAGCAGAGCAACAGGGAGCTCCTACAATGAGCAGTTCTTC.

This clonotype was detected only a few times. This chain links TRBV10-3 with TRBJ2-1; TRBD1 aligns across 8 bases. With V trimmed by 6 bases and J by 4 bases, 8 bases remained unmatched. Looked up from germline, CDR1 is ENHRY and CDR2 is SYGVKD. The length of the CDR3 is 15 residues. CDR3 sequence (DNA): TGTGCCATCAGCGCCGGGACAGGACAGTACAATGAGCAGTTCTTC. The encoded protein is CAISAGTGQYNEQFF.

At least ten counts were recorded for this clonotype. DNA of the CDR3: TGTGCCAGCAGCGGAAGCCGGACAAGCAATGAGCAGTTCTTC. Protein sequence: CASSGSRTSNEQFF. The chain recombines TRBV7-2 with TRBJ2-1, with TRBD1 as a possible D gene (5 bases). V lost 5 bases and J lost 6, with 14 bases in between. The CDR3 consists of 14 residues. Germline CDR1 reads SGHTA; CDR2 reads FQGNSA.

V gene TRBV4-1 combines with J gene TRBJ2-1; the D gene could be TRBD1 or TRBD2 (7 bases each). The germline gives CDR1 MGHRA, CDR2 YSYEKL. The CDR3 has 18 residues. V lost 4 bases and J 0 bases, leaving 19 bases between the germline ends. CDR3 bases: TGCGCCAGCAGCCTTTCAGGGGGGGGGATTAGCTCCTACAATGAGCAGTTCTTC. Translated, it gives CASSLSGGGISSYNEQFF.

This clonotype was found once. This sequence joins TRBV20-1 and TRBJ2-2, with 9 nucleotides matching TRBD1. This CDR3 is 14 amino acids long. The V segment lost 6 bases and the J segment 3 bases; nucleotides outside the gene matches: 5. Looked up from germline, CDR1 is DFQATT and CDR2 is SNEGSKA (reference sequence). This CDR3 reads CSAVDRGDTGELFF. As DNA, the CDR3 is TGCAGTGCCGTAGACAGGGGGGACACCGGGGAGCTGTTTTTT.

Regarding this clonotype: The junction and the germline gene differ at one end; a read error may be behind it. This chain links TRBV6-6 with TRBJ2-4; D ambiguous. The germline CDR1 and CDR2 sequences are MNHNY and SVGAGI (reference sequence). This CDR3 has 13 amino acids. The CDR3 nucleotides are TGTGTCAGCAGTTATACCTCGAAAGAGACCCTGTACTTC. Amino acid sequence: CVSSYTSKETLYF.

The V and J genes are TRBV10-3 and TRBJ1-5; 9 nucleotides agree with TRBD1. Losses at the gene ends were 4 bases for V and 7 bases for J; bases not matched to a gene: 5. The V gene's germline CDR1 is ENHRY and CDR2 SYGVKD. This CDR3 comprises 14 residues. CDR3 sequence: CAISAGDREQPQHF. CDR3 bases: TGTGCCATCAGTGCGGGGGACAGGGAACAGCCCCAGCATTTT.

This clonotype was seen at least ten times. This chain links TRBV27 with TRBJ1-5; 8 nucleotides align to TRBD1. The germline V gene has CDR1 MNHEY and CDR2 SMNVEV (reference sequence). The trim removed 4 bases at V and 7 bases at J, leaving 6 bases unmatched. The CDR3 extends over 14 amino acids. Here the CDR3 reads CASSSRQGNQPQHF. Written as DNA, the CDR3 is TGTGCCAGCAGTTCTCGACAGGGGAACCAGCCCCAGCATTTT.

This clonotype was recorded many times. This chain connects TRBV4-1 to TRBJ2-3; D unresolved. The CDR3 is made up of 14 amino acids. Trimming took 0 bases from V and 0 from J, leaving 4 bases between them. The germline V gene encodes CDR1 MGHRA and CDR2 YSYEKL. Here the CDR3 reads CASSQESSTDTQYF. In DNA form, the CDR3 reads TGCGCCAGCAGCCAAGAGTCTAGCACAGATACGCAGTATTTT.

The chain has TRBV6-5 and TRBJ1-1, with D possibly TRBD1 on 5 matching bases. In germline, CDR1 is MNHEY, CDR2 SVGAGI. V gave up 9 bases and J gave up 7 bases, with 15 bases separating them. CDR3 length equals 12 residues. The CDR3 region is CASPGTLSEAFF. CDR3 sequence (DNA): TGTGCCAGTCCGGGGACCTTGAGTGAAGCTTTCTTT.

This clonotype came up a few times. This chain joins TRBV4-1 and TRBJ1-5; 7 bases line up with TRBD1. V lost 0 bases to trimming and J lost 4 bases; unmatched junction nucleotides: 3. Per the germline V gene, CDR1 is MGHRA and CDR2 is YSYEKL. This CDR3 spans 15 amino acids. CDR3 residues: CASSQEGTDNQPQHF. The CDR3 nucleotides read TGCGCCAGCAGCCAAGAGGGGACAGATAATCAGCCCCAGCATTTT.

This clonotype has a handful of counts. The rearrangement links TRBV6-1 to TRBJ2-1, with D unclear. Trimming pared 2 bases from V and 6 bases from J, leaving 5 bases between. The CDR3 has 12 amino acids. CDR1 MNHNS and CDR2 SASEGT come from the germline V gene. In DNA form, the CDR3 reads TGTGCCAGCAGTGAATGGCTCAATGAGCAGTTCTTC. Amino acids: CASSEWLNEQFF.

This rearrangement joins TRBV5-1 to TRBJ1-6, with 7 bases matching TRBD1. Unmatched junction bases numbered 2, after V lost 0 bases and J lost 5 bases. Germline values: CDR1 SGHRS, CDR2 YFSETQ. The CDR3 consists of 15 residues. Here the CDR3 DNA reads TGCGCCAGCAGCTTGGAGGGACAGAATAATTCACCCCTCCACTTT. This sequence encodes CASSLEGQNNSPLHF.

V usage is TRBV20-1 and J usage is TRBJ2-1; tentative D call: TRBD2 (5 bases). Germline CDR1 DFQATT, CDR2 SNEGSKA (reference sequence). The V end was cut by 0 bases, the J end by 0 bases, with 9 bases between. The CDR3 sequence is 15 residues long. The CDR3 is CSARDDYSSYNEQFF. In nucleotides, the CDR3 is TGCAGTGCTAGAGATGACTACAGCTCCTACAATGAGCAGTTCTTC.

Concerning this clonotype: One junction end does not reproduce the germline sequence, and a read error may be involved. The J gene is TRBJ1-2, the V gene TRBV7-3; no definite D call. This CDR3 has 13 residues. Germline CDR1 is SGHTA and CDR2 is FQGTGA. The CDR3 spells CARSLKDNYGYTF. CDR3 nucleotides: TGTGCCCGCAGCTTAAAGGATAACTATGGCTACACCTTC.

This clonotype occurred many times. The chain has TRBV20-1 and TRBJ2-1; no clear D gene. Trimming left V 0 bases short and J 5 bases short, with 17 bases between. The germline gives CDR1 DFQATT, CDR2 SNEGSKA (reference sequence). The CDR3 consists of 16 residues. The CDR3 protein is CSARDLGQNDNNEQFF. CDR3 sequence (DNA): TGCAGTGCTAGAGATCTAGGTCAAAACGATAACAATGAGCAGTTCTTC.

This rearrangement joins TRBV20-1 to TRBJ1-5; D perhaps matches TRBD1 (5 bases). The CDR3 covers 13 residues. Germline CDR1 DFQATT, CDR2 SNEGSKA (reference sequence). With 6 bases removed from V and 5 bases from J, the gap between germline ends came to 14 bases. Here the CDR3 DNA reads TGCAGTGCCTTGGCCGGGGGTGATCAGCCCCAGCATTTT. It translates to CSALAGGDQPQHF.

The genes are TRBV3-1 and TRBJ2-4, with D perhaps given as TRBD1 or TRBD2 (6 bases each). Near its end, the DNA agrees better with TRBJ2-7, so the J call may be wrong. The CDR3 is made up of 16 amino acids. Germline CDR1 and CDR2: LGHDT and YNNKEL (reference sequence). The CDR3 protein is CASSPSMGGEAYEQYF. DNA of the CDR3: TGTGCCAGCAGCCCATCCATGGGGGGCGAAGCTTACGAGCAGTACTTC.

CDR3 protein: CASKEGGDYNEQYF. The CDR3 nucleotides read TGTGCCAGTAAAGAAGGAGGCGACTACAATGAGCAGTACTTC. The chain couples TRBV19 to TRBJ2-1; D is possibly TRBD2 (5 bases). Gene TRBJ2-7 matches the end of the DNA better, so the J call may be wrong. Germline V CDR1 and CDR2: LNHDA, SQIVND (reference sequence). The CDR3 spans 14 residues.

CDR3 in DNA: TGTGCCAGCACTAGAAAGGGACAGGAAACCACAGATACGCAGTATTTT. Encoded protein: CASTRKGQETTDTQYF. The genes are TRBV9 and TRBJ2-3, with 8 bases that match TRBD1. Germline V gene sequence: CDR1 SGDLS, CDR2 YYNGEE. The CDR3 extends over 16 amino acids. With 6 bases clipped from V and 2 bases from J, the junction kept 11 bases outside the gene matches.

The V and J genes are TRBV20-1 and TRBJ1-2; the D is unclear. This CDR3 has 14 amino acids. With 1 base removed from V and 0 bases from J, the gap between germline ends came to 9 bases. Germline CDR1 reads DFQATT; CDR2 reads SNEGSKA (reference sequence). CDR3 residues: CSARAAGSNYGYTF. The CDR3 nucleotides read TGCAGTGCTAGAGCTGCGGGATCTAACTATGGCTACACCTTC.

This clonotype appeared a few times. The chain carries TRBV27 and TRBJ2-7; 8 nucleotides line up with TRBD2. The germline V gene has CDR1 MNHEY and CDR2 SMNVEV (reference sequence). With 2 bases clipped from V and 10 bases from J, the junction kept 10 bases outside the gene matches. The CDR3 is 14 residues long. The CDR3 is CASSLAGGSSAQYF. CDR3 nucleotide sequence: TGTGCCAGCAGTTTAGCGGGGGGCTCTTCGGCCCAGTACTTC.

The gene calls are TRBV6-2 or TRBV6-3 and TRBJ2-4; D is uncertain. CDR1 is MNHEY, CDR2 SVGEGT, per germline. V was pared by 7 bases and J by 9 bases, with 16 bases between. CDR3 length: 13 amino acids. The DNA for the CDR3 is TGTGCCAGCACCGGGCAGGCTCAAAGCATTCAGTACTTC. Protein: CASTGQAQSIQYF.

Comments on this clonotype: An end of the junction does not agree with germline; a read error may underlie this. The genes are TRBV11-2 and TRBJ1-2; D is possibly TRBD1 (5 bases). There are 13 residues in the CDR3. Germline CDR1 reads SGHAT; CDR2 reads FQNNGV. The CDR3 loop is CASSLAQDIGNTF. The CDR3 coding sequence is TGTGCCAGCAGCTTAGCCCAGGACATTGGCAACACCTTC.

The chain links TRBV10-1 to TRBJ2-7, with D possibly called TRBD1 or TRBD2 (5 bases each). The length of the CDR3 is 14 residues. V was clipped by 2 bases and J by 3 bases, with 11 bases between them. The germline gives CDR1 WNHNN, CDR2 SYGVQD (reference sequence). Here the CDR3 DNA reads TGCGCCAGCAGTGAGAGTGGGGGTCTCTACGAGCAGTACTTC. Amino acid sequence: CASSESGGLYEQYF.

J is TRBJ2-7 and V is TRBV5-1; no reliable D call. CDR3 length equals 14 residues. Trimming shortened V by 5 bases and J by 2 bases, and 14 bases separated the two germline ends. The germline V gene has CDR1 SGHRS and CDR2 YFSETQ. The CDR3 protein is CASSSRPEAYEQYF. The CDR3 region has the DNA TGCGCCAGCAGTTCCCGCCCCGAGGCCTACGAGCAGTACTTC.

This chain joins TRBV3-1 and TRBJ1-4; 7 positions match TRBD1. Germline CDR1 LGHDT, CDR2 YNNKEL (reference sequence). The J segment lost 3 bases and the V segment lost 1 base, leaving 8 bases of the junction unmatched. CDR3 size: 17 residues. The CDR3 loop reads CASSQAAEGAANEKLFF. The CDR3 region has the DNA TGTGCCAGCAGCCAAGCGGCGGAGGGGGCTGCTAATGAAAAACTGTTTTTT.

The chain uses TRBV3-1 and TRBJ2-3; tentative D call: TRBD2 (6 bases). The CDR3 loop spans 13 amino acids. Germline CDR1 is LGHDT and CDR2 is YNNKEL (reference sequence). V shed 3 bases and J shed 6 bases, with 10 bases lying between them. CDR3 region: CASSQSSGDTQYF. The DNA of the CDR3 is TGTGCCAGCAGCCAGAGCAGCGGGGATACGCAGTATTTT.